This T cell receptor beta chain was obtained from a study of control samples from healthy donors and cancer patients. Sequenced by immunoSEQ multiplex PCR; TCRdb stores in-frame clones only, minus some. The repertoire holds fewer than 100,000 clones, with 82% as singletons. CDR1 KGHSH and CDR2 LQKENI come from the germline V gene. V lost 8 bases and J lost 7, with 8 bases in between. This CDR3 is 10 amino acids long. Sequencing input: blood. The clonotype was recovered from a man in his 60s in good health. This chain uses TRBV18 with TRBJ1-1; D is unresolved. CDR3 bases: TGTGCCAGCCCGGGCTATGAAGCTTTCTTT. Translated, it gives CASPGYEAFF.